This passage covers 29 T cell receptor beta chains from one sample sequenced in a study of blood T cell repertoires in COVID-19. Assay used: immunoSEQ multiplex PCR; TCRdb lists only in-frame clones, some missing. The table records about 140,000 clones, 80% to 90% of them present only once. The sample consisted of peripheral blood. These TCRs come from a man in his sixties with active or convalescent COVID-19.

The chain couples TRBV4-2 to TRBJ2-7, with a possible D match to TRBD2 (7 bases). The V gene lost 1 base and the J gene lost 3 bases, with 16 bases spanning the gap. CDR3 length: 16 residues. CDR1 and CDR2 (germline): LGHNA, YNFKEQ. CDR3 sequence reads: CASSQGMGGGDYEQYF. CDR3 sequence (DNA): TGTGCCAGCAGCCAAGGCATGGGAGGGGGGGACTACGAGCAGTACTTC.

This chain uses TRBV5-1 with TRBJ1-1, with D perhaps matching TRBD1 (5 bases). CDR3 size: 13 residues. V lost 2 bases and J 4 bases, leaving 9 bases between the germline ends. Germline lookup yields CDR1 SGHRS and CDR2 YFSETQ. Here the CDR3 reads CASSFGTFTEAFF. The CDR3 DNA sequence: TGCGCCAGCAGCTTTGGGACTTTCACTGAAGCTTTCTTT.

The chain recombines TRBV7-9 with TRBJ1-4; TRBD1 agrees at 10 bases. V gave up 2 bases and J gave up 3 bases; unmatched junction bases: 12. Per the germline V gene, CDR1 is SEHNR and CDR2 is FQNEAQ (reference sequence). CDR3 length: 19 residues. The CDR3 loop reads CASSLSGQGHPHANEKLFF. The CDR3 nucleotides are TGTGCCAGCAGCTTATCGGGACAGGGGCATCCTCACGCTAATGAAAAACTGTTTTTT.

The chain combines TRBV6-5 with TRBJ2-1; 9 bases align to TRBD1. Germline CDR1 MNHEY, CDR2 SVGAGI. The V segment lost 7 bases and the J segment 6 bases; nucleotides outside the gene matches: 10. The CDR3 is 15 amino acids. The CDR3 region has the DNA TGTGCCAGCACTCCTTGGACAGGGGACCCCAATGAGCAGTTCTTC. As protein: CASTPWTGDPNEQFF.

This chain connects TRBV4-2 to TRBJ2-7, with 12 positions matching TRBD2. V shed 2 bases, J shed 3 bases, and the junction held 2 bases outside the gene matches. The CDR3 consists of 15 residues. Germline V gene lookup returns CDR1 LGHNA and CDR2 YNFKEQ. In nucleotides, the CDR3 is TGTGCCAGCAGCCAATGGACTAGCGGGGACTACGAGCAGTACTTC. Translation: CASSQWTSGDYEQYF.

This clone was seen once. The rearrangement joins TRBV5-1 to TRBJ2-1, with 7 nucleotides matching TRBD2. The CDR3 contains 18 residues. Germline V gives CDR1 SGHRS, CDR2 YFSETQ. With V trimmed by 0 bases and J by 10 bases, 19 bases remained unmatched. Written as DNA, the CDR3 is TGCGCCAGCAGCTTGGAGGCTAGCGGAGTCCCCTCGGGGAGCGAGCAGTTCTTC. Amino acids: CASSLEASGVPSGSEQFF.

CDR3 in amino acids: CASSVVGQVTDTQYF. CDR3 sequence (DNA): TGTGCCAGCAGCGTAGTAGGACAGGTCACAGATACGCAGTATTTT. This chain joins TRBV9 and TRBJ2-3; 7 nucleotides agree with TRBD1. The CDR3 totals 15 residues. Germline-derived CDR1 and CDR2 are SGDLS and YYNGEE. The V segment lost 0 bases and the J segment 2 bases; nucleotides outside the gene matches: 3.

The chain combines TRBV6-2 or TRBV6-3 with TRBJ2-1; D gene unclear. V lost 2 bases and J 3 bases, leaving 11 bases between the germline ends. Per germline, CDR1 MNHEY and CDR2 SVGEGT. The CDR3 totals 15 residues. CDR3 sequence reads: CASSYDQPGYNEQFF. CDR3 in DNA: TGTGCCAGCAGTTACGATCAACCGGGCTACAATGAGCAGTTCTTC.

The chain combines TRBV5-1 with TRBJ1-4; 9 nucleotides agree with TRBD1. Germline CDR1 SGHRS, CDR2 YFSETQ. V shed 3 bases, J shed 8 bases, and the junction held 5 bases outside the gene matches. This CDR3 has 14 amino acids. The CDR3 protein is CASSWGQGGEKLFF. CDR3 DNA: TGCGCCAGCAGCTGGGGACAGGGAGGGGAAAAACTGTTTTTT.

On this clone itself: Relative to the germline gene, one junction end is altered; a read error may explain this. V usage is TRBV4-2 and J usage is TRBJ2-1, with D tentatively TRBD2 (7 bases). Germline V gene sequence: CDR1 LGHNA, CDR2 YNFKEQ. This CDR3 comprises 15 residues. The CDR3 coding sequence is TGTGCCGGCAGCCGGACCGCGGTGGGAGGGGGGGAGCAGTTCTTC. This translates into CAGSRTAVGGGEQFF.

The chain recombines TRBV29-1 with TRBJ2-7, with 10 bases identical to TRBD1. Germline CDR1 is SQVTM and CDR2 is ANQGSEA. This CDR3 is 12 amino acids long. With V trimmed by 4 bases and J by 6 bases, 3 bases remained unmatched. CDR3 residues: CSVVGTGVEQYF. The CDR3 DNA sequence: TGCAGCGTTGTAGGGACAGGGGTCGAGCAGTACTTC.

V is TRBV6-5 and J is TRBJ1-4; 7 bases are a match to TRBD1. J was trimmed by 3 bases and V by 6 bases; bases with no gene match: 7. Germline V gene data show CDR1 as MNHEY and CDR2 as SVGAGI. This CDR3 spans 15 amino acids. The CDR3 DNA reads as TGTGCCAGCAGGGGCGGGACAGCTTCTAATGAAAAACTGTTTTTT. Translating it yields CASRGGTASNEKLFF.

This chain links TRBV24-1 with TRBJ2-3; D unclear. The V end was cut by 3 bases, the J end by 1 base, with 10 bases between. Per germline, CDR1 KGHDR and CDR2 SFDVKD. The CDR3 covers 15 residues. The CDR3, as DNA: TGTGCCACCAGTGATCGGGTGGTGGGCACAGATACGCAGTATTTT. This sequence encodes CATSDRVVGTDTQYF.

This clone was recorded at least ten times. The chain joins TRBV21-1 to TRBJ1-6. TRBV21-1 is assigned pseudogene status. The CDR3 has 15 amino acids. Written as DNA, the CDR3 is TGTGCCAGCACCGTAGAGAGGGTAGATAATTCACCCCTCCACTTT. Translation gives CASTVERVDNSPLHF.

The rearrangement joins TRBV6-5 to TRBJ1-1, with 9 bases lining up with TRBD1. Germline V gene lookup returns CDR1 MNHEY and CDR2 SVGAGI. V was clipped by 6 bases and J by 4 bases; unmatched bases: 6. This CDR3 comprises 14 residues. CDR3 bases: TGTGCCAGCAGGACTACAGGGGGCGGCACTGAAGCTTTCTTT. This codes for CASRTTGGGTEAFF.

This chain connects TRBV7-2 to TRBJ2-2; 8 bases are shared with TRBD2. Germline loops: CDR1 SGHTA, CDR2 FQGNSA. Trimming at V came to 2 bases and at J to 10 bases, leaving 6 bases not matched to a gene. The length of the CDR3 is 14 residues. CDR3 in DNA: TGTGCCAGCAGCTTATTCACGGGGGGGGTGGAGCTGTTTTTT. The encoded protein is CASSLFTGGVELFF.

Comment on this clone: Other nucleotide sequences in the sample specify the same CDR3. V and J are TRBV18 and TRBJ1-1; D may be TRBD1 (6 bases). The germline V gene encodes CDR1 KGHSH and CDR2 LQKENI. The CDR3 is 14 amino acids. V was cut by 6 bases and J by 1 base, with 12 bases left in between. This CDR3 reads CASSPRQENTEAFF. CDR3 DNA: TGTGCCAGCTCCCCCAGACAGGAGAACACTGAAGCTTTCTTT.

V is TRBV11-2 and J is TRBJ2-7; the D is unclear. The CDR3 covers 15 residues. V lost 1 base and J 0 bases, leaving 10 bases between the germline ends. Germline V gene lookup returns CDR1 SGHAT and CDR2 FQNNGV. CDR3 DNA sequence: TGTGCCAGCAGCTTAGTACACACCAACTCCTACGAGCAGTACTTC. Its translation is CASSLVHTNSYEQYF.

V is TRBV28 and J is TRBJ2-7; 7 bases are shared with TRBD2. This CDR3 has 16 amino acids. Germline lookup yields CDR1 MDHEN and CDR2 SYDVKM. Trimming at V came to 2 bases and at J to 2 bases, leaving 9 bases not matched to a gene. CDR3 sequence: CASSLAVTAGTYEQYF. CDR3 bases: TGTGCCAGCAGTTTAGCCGTCACAGCGGGAACCTACGAGCAGTACTTC.

The chain combines TRBV5-8 with TRBJ2-7, with 13 bases lining up with TRBD2. The germline gives CDR1 SGHTS, CDR2 YDEGEE. Germline trimming cut 2 bases from V and 3 bases from J; bases unmatched to any gene: 14. The CDR3 spans 19 residues. CDR3 protein: CASSFWRTSGSHNFYEQYF. The CDR3 DNA sequence: TGTGCCAGCAGCTTCTGGAGGACTAGCGGGAGCCATAACTTCTACGAGCAGTACTTC.

V is TRBV6-5 and J is TRBJ2-1, with 10 bases aligning to TRBD2. The CDR3 is 14 residues long. J gave up 4 bases and V 7 bases, and 4 bases lay outside the gene matches. Germline V CDR1 and CDR2: MNHEY, SVGAGI. CDR3 residues: CASIRTSGYNEQFF. The CDR3 DNA follows: TGTGCCAGCATTCGGACTAGCGGTTACAATGAGCAGTTCTTC.

This clone was seen a single time. The V gene is TRBV2, the J gene TRBJ2-1; possible D gene TRBD2, 5 bases. The CDR3 length is 14 residues. Trimming took off 5 bases at V and 1 base at J, with 9 bases between the two ends. Germline V CDR1 and CDR2: SNHLY, FYNNEI. DNA for the CDR3: TGTGCCAGCAGTCGGCGGGCTTCCTACAATGAGCAGTTCTTC. This encodes CASSRRASYNEQFF. The whole variable domain, remainder taken from reference TRBV2 and TRBJ2-1, is EPEVTQTPSHQVTQMGQEVILRCVPISNHLYFYWYRQILGQKVEFLVSFYNNEISEKSEIFDDQFSVERPDGSNFTLKIRSTKLEDSAMYFCASSRRASYNEQFFGPGTRLTVL.

The CDR3 loop reads CASSVKAGGRLNEQFF. The CDR3 DNA follows: TGTGCCAGCAGCGTTAAAGCGGGAGGGCGTCTCAATGAGCAGTTCTTC. V gene TRBV7-3 combines with J gene TRBJ2-1; TRBD2 matches 10 bases. Germline values: CDR1 SGHTA, CDR2 FQGTGA. Germline trimming cut 5 bases from V and 6 bases from J; bases unmatched to any gene: 10. This CDR3 spans 16 amino acids.

V and J are TRBV18 and TRBJ2-6, with 9 bases matching TRBD1. Trimming at V came to 2 bases and at J to 4 bases, leaving 6 bases not matched to a gene. Germline CDR1 KGHSH, CDR2 LQKENI. CDR3 length: 17 amino acids. The chain's CDR3 is CASSPLDRGYGANVLTF. The CDR3 nucleotides read TGTGCCAGCTCACCATTAGACAGGGGGTACGGGGCCAACGTCCTGACTTTC.

Many counts were recorded for this clone. V usage is TRBV2 and J usage is TRBJ2-7, with D hard to call. CDR1 is SNHLY, CDR2 FYNNEI, per germline. The CDR3 has 13 amino acids. The V end lost 6 bases, the J end lost 1 base, and 10 bases lay between the germline ends. This CDR3 is CASSFARSYEQYF. CDR3 DNA: TGTGCCAGCAGCTTCGCCAGGTCCTACGAGCAGTACTTC. Filled out from reference TRBV2 and TRBJ2-7, the complete variable domain reads EPEVTQTPSHQVTQMGQEVILRCVPISNHLYFYWYRQILGQKVEFLVSFYNNEISEKSEIFDDQFSVERPDGSNFTLKIRSTKLEDSAMYFCASSFARSYEQYFGPGTRLTVT.

This clone has only a few counts. This rearrangement joins TRBV5-1 to TRBJ2-7, with 9 bases lining up with TRBD2. CDR1 is SGHRS and CDR2 is YFSETQ in the germline V gene. The CDR3 spans 13 residues. With V trimmed by 6 bases and J by 1 base, 2 bases remained unmatched. CDR3 DNA: TGCGCCAGCACCGGACTAGCGTCCTACGAGCAGTACTTC. This translates into CASTGLASYEQYF.

The CDR3 region has the DNA TGTGCCAGCAGACGGACTCAAGGCAATACCGGGGAGCTGTTTTTT. Encoded protein: CASRRTQGNTGELFF. This chain joins TRBV6-1 and TRBJ2-2, with D maybe TRBD2 (5 bases). Germline-derived CDR1 and CDR2 are MNHNS and SASEGT. This CDR3 spans 15 amino acids. Trimming took off 6 bases at V and 5 bases at J, with 16 bases between the two ends.

The chain employs TRBV2 and TRBJ2-7, with TRBD2 matching 13 bases. In germline, CDR1 is SNHLY, CDR2 FYNNEI. There are 15 residues in the CDR3. V lost 0 bases to trimming and J lost 7 bases; unmatched junction nucleotides: 3. CDR3 nucleotide sequence: TGTGCCAGCAGTGAAGCGCGGGGACTAGCGGGGGAGCAGTACTTC. This translates into CASSEARGLAGEQYF.

V gene TRBV7-2 combines with J gene TRBJ1-5; perhaps TRBD1 as D (5 bases). V was shortened by 4 bases and J by 4 bases, with 8 bases between the two germline ends. The CDR3 extends over 13 amino acids. The germline V gene encodes CDR1 SGHTA and CDR2 FQGNSA. Written as DNA, the CDR3 is TGTGCCAGCAGCTCTAACAGGAATCAGCCCCAGCATTTT. Translated, it gives CASSSNRNQPQHF.